Given below is one TCR beta chain in context. The CDR3 consists of 13 residues. Germline V gene sequence: CDR1 SGHTA, CDR2 FQGTGA. The V segment lost 5 bases and the J segment 2 bases; nucleotides outside the gene matches: 2. This specimen belongs to a study of blood T cell repertoires in COVID-19. Generated by immunoSEQ multiplex PCR, the TCRdb table keeps only in-frame clones and is missing some. Here the sample spans about 150,000 clones, around 80% being singletons. This chain links TRBV7-3 with TRBJ1-2; 7 nucleotides match TRBD1. This TCR was recovered from a woman aged 50 to 65 with acute or convalescent COVID-19. Material for sequencing was peripheral blood. The DNA for the CDR3 is TGTGCCAGCAGCCCGGACAGGAACTATGGCTACACCTTC. This codes for CASSPDRNYGYTF. Looking up the rest from reference TRBV7-3 and TRBJ1-2 gives the full variable domain: GAGVSQTPSNKVTEKGKYVELRCDPISGHTALYWYRQSLGQGPEFLIYFQGTGAADDSGLPNDRFFAVRPEGSVSTLKIQRTERGDSAVYLCASSPDRNYGYTFGSGTRLTVV.